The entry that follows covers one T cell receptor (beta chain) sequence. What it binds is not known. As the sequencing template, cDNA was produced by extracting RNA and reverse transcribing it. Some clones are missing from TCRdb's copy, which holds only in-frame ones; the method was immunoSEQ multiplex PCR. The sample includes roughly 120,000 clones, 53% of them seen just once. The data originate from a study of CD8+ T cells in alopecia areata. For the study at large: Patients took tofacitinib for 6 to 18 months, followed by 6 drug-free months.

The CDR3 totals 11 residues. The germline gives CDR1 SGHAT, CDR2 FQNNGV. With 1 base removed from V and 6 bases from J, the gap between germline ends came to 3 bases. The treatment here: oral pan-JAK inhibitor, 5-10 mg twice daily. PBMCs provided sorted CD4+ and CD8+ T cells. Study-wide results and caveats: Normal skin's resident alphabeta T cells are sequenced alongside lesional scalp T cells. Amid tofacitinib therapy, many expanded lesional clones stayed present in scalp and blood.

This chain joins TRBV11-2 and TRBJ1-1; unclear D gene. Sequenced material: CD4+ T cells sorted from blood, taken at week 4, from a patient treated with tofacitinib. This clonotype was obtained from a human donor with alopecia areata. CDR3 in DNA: TGTGCCAGCAGCTTAGGCGCTGAAGCTTTCTTT. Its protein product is CASSLGAEAFF. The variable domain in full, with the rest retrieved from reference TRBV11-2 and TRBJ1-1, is EAGVAQSPRYKIIEKRQSVAFWCNPISGHATLYWYQQILGQGPKLLIQFQNNGVVDDSQLPKDRFSAERLKGVDSTLKIQPAKLEDSAVYLCASSLGAEAFFGQGTRLTVV.